What follows is one T cell receptor (beta chain) and its context. The target antigen is unknown. The source of the sample is a study of OX40 agonist ivuxolimab in advanced cancers. On the study more broadly: Three patients, one with hepatocellular carcinoma and two with cutaneous melanoma, achieved partial responses.

This table comes from immunoSEQ multiplex PCR, and its TCRdb copy is limited to in-frame clones, with some not included. Of 40,000 to 45,000 clones in the sample, 91% were seen once. Findings of the study overall: At 0.1 to 3.0 mg/kg, CD4+ and CD8+ blood T cells expanded clonally by week 6. Some nonresponders also had low normalized T-cell clonal expansion.

The CDR3 contains 16 residues. Trimming removed 4 bases from V and 6 bases from J; junction bases left unmatched: 9. Germline loops: CDR1 SGHRS, CDR2 YFSETQ. The source of this sequence is an adult with an advanced solid tumor such as melanoma, head and neck, liver or kidney cancer. This material consisted of CD4+ or CD8+ T cells sorted from blood, taken in a trial of the OX40 agonist ivuxolimab. The gene calls are TRBV5-1 and TRBJ2-2, with TRBD2 matching over 10 bases. CDR3 sequence reads: CASSRRTSGGAGELFF. The CDR3 DNA sequence: TGCGCCAGCAGCCGTAGGACTAGCGGAGGCGCCGGGGAGCTGTTTTTT.